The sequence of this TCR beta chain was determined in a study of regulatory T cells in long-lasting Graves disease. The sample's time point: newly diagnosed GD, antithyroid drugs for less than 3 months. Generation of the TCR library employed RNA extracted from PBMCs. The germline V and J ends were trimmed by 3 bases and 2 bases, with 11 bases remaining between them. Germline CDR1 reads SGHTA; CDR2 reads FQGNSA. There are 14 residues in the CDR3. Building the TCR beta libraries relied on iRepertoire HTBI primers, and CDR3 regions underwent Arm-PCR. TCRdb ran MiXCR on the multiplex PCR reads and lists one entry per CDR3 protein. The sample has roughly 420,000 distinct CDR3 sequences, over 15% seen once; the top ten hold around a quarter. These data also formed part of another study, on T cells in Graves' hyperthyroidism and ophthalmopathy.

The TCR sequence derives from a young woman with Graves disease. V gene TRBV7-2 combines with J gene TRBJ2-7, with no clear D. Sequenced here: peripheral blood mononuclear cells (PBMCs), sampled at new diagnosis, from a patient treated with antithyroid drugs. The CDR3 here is CASSLVGSAYEQYF. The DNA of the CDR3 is TGTGCCAGCAGCTTGGTTGGGTCCGCCTACGAGCAGTACTTC.